This T cell receptor beta chain comes out of a study of cytomegalovirus exposure and HLA in healthy donors. The study ran its PCR with 60 Vbeta and 13 Jbeta primers. Some clones are missing from TCRdb's copy, which holds only in-frame ones; the method was immunoSEQ multiplex PCR. The table shows around 280,000 clones, with about 90% occurring only once. The CDR3 runs to 16 residues. CDR1 is SNHLY, CDR2 FYNNEI, per germline. Trimming removed 2 bases from V and 0 bases from J, with 14 bases in between. What was sequenced was PBMCs. This sequence originates from a woman aged 18 to 35 in good health and CMV-seronegative. The rearrangement links TRBV2 to TRBJ2-7, with D perhaps TRBD2 (6 bases). The CDR3 sequence: CASSERTNWPSYEQYF. The CDR3 region has the DNA TGTGCCAGCAGTGAAAGGACTAACTGGCCCTCCTACGAGCAGTACTTC.